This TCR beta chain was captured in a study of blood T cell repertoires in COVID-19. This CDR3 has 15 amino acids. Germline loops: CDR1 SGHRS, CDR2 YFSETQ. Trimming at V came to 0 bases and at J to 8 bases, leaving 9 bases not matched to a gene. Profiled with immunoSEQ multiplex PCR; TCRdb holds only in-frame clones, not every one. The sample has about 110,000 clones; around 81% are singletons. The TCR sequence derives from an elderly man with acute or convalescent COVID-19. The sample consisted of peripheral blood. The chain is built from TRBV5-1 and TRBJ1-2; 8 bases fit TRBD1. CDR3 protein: CASSLGTGWMDGYTF. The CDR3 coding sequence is TGCGCCAGCAGCTTGGGGACAGGGTGGATGGACGGCTACACCTTC.